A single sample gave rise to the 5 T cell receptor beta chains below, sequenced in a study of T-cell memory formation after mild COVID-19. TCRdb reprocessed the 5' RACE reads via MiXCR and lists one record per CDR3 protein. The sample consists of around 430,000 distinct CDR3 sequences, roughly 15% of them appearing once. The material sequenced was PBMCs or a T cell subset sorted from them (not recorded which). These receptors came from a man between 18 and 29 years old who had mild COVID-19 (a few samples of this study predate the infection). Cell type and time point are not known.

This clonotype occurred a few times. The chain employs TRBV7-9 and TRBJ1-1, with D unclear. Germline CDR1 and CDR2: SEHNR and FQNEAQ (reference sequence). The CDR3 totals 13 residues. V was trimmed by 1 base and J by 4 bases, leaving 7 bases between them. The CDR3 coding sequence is TGTGCCAGCAGCTTAGAGCCTGGCACTGAAGCTTTCTTT. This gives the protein CASSLEPGTEAFF.

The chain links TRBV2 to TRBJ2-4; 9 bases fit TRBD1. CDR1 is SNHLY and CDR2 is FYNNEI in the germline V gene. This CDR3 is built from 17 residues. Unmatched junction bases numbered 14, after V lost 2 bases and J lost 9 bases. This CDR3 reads CASSERDRVFKGGIQYF. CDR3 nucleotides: TGTGCCAGCAGTGAACGGGACAGGGTTTTTAAGGGAGGCATTCAGTACTTC.

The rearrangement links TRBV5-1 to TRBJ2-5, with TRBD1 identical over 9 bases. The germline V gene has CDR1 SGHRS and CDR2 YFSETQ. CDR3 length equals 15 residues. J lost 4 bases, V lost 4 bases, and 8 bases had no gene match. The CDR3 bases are TGCGCCAGCAGCCCCTGGGACAGGGCCCGAGAGACCCAGTACTTC. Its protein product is CASSPWDRARETQYF.

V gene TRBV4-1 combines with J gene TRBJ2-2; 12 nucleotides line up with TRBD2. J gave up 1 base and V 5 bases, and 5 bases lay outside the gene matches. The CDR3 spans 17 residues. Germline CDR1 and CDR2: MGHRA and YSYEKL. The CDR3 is CASSATSGGLNTGELFF. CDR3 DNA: TGCGCCAGCAGCGCGACTAGCGGGGGCCTGAACACCGGGGAGCTGTTTTTT.

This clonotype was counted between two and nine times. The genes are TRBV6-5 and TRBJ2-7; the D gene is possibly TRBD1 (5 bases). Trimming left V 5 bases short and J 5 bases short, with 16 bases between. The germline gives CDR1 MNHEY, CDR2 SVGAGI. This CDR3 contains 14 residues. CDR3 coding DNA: TGTGCCAGCAGTAATAGCAGGGATATTGACGAGCAGTACGTC. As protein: CASSNSRDIDEQYV.